This entry lists 26 T cell receptor beta chains sequenced from one sample in a study of cytomegalovirus exposure and HLA in healthy donors listed by TCRdb under 2017. Receptor libraries were prepared by the immunoSEQ multiplex PCR assay. For the multiplex PCR, a mixture combining 60 forward primers for TCR Vbeta segments and 13 reverse primers for TCR Jbeta segments was used. TCRdb's version of the immuneACCESS table is confined to in-frame rearrangements and falls short of the full clone set. An unresolved V gene accounts for under half of the shortfall where checked; the remainder is of unknown origin. The sample table holds about 180,000 clones, of which around 80% were seen once. The ten biggest clones cover 1.5% to 2% of the sample. The sequencing input was PBMCs. These receptors all stem from a woman aged 25 to 45 in good health and CMV-seronegative.

The chain joins TRBV30 to TRBJ1-5, with 9 bases that match TRBD1. Germline V gene lookup returns CDR1 GTSNPN and CDR2 SVGIG (reference sequence). The CDR3 runs 13 residues. J gave up 6 bases and V 1 base, and 1 base lay outside the gene matches. Here the CDR3 reads CAWSGQGVQPQHF. CDR3 sequence (DNA): TGTGCCTGGAGTGGACAGGGGGTTCAGCCCCAGCATTTT.

This clone was observed a few times. The chain uses TRBV5-6 and TRBJ2-7; D is unclear. Germline-derived CDR1 and CDR2 are SGHDT and YYEEEE. V lost 0 bases to trimming and J lost 0 bases, with 4 bases between them. The CDR3 length is 13 residues. CDR3 nucleotide sequence: TGTGCCAGCAGCTTGGCCAACTCCTACGAGCAGTACTTC. This sequence encodes CASSLANSYEQYF.

This clone was observed once. The chain recombines TRBV7-2 with TRBJ2-7; 13 bases agree with TRBD2. V was clipped by 1 base and J by 6 bases; unmatched bases: 3. This CDR3 comprises 15 residues. Per germline, CDR1 SGHTA and CDR2 FQGNSA. This chain's CDR3 is CASSLVGLAGAEQYF. For the CDR3, the DNA is TGTGCCAGCAGCTTAGTTGGACTAGCGGGGGCCGAGCAGTACTTC.

The chain joins TRBV7-3 to TRBJ1-1; 12 bases agree with TRBD1. J was trimmed by 7 bases and V by 5 bases; bases with no gene match: 8. Per the germline V gene, CDR1 is SGHTA and CDR2 is FQGTGA. The CDR3 totals 15 residues. The CDR3 reads CASSPGTGGSSEAFF. CDR3 in DNA: TGTGCCAGCAGCCCCGGGACAGGGGGCTCAAGTGAAGCTTTCTTT.

This rearrangement joins TRBV4-1 to TRBJ2-7; 12 bases are shared with TRBD1. Germline-derived CDR1 and CDR2 are MGHRA and YSYEKL. Trimming took 5 bases from V and 4 from J; bases not matched to a gene: 6. The CDR3 extends over 15 amino acids. The CDR3: CASSDRDRGLYEQYF. The CDR3 bases are TGCGCCAGCAGCGACCGGGACAGGGGGCTGTACGAGCAGTACTTC.

The V call is TRBV5-4, the J call TRBJ2-1; TRBD2 matches 13 bases. CDR1 is SGHNT and CDR2 is YYREEE in the germline V gene (reference sequence). This CDR3 is built from 16 residues. V lost 0 bases to trimming and J lost 12 bases; unmatched junction nucleotides: 9. The CDR3 loop reads CASSLELAGGVSGQFF. The CDR3, as DNA: TGTGCCAGCAGCTTGGAACTAGCGGGGGGGGTTTCGGGGCAGTTCTTC.

This chain connects TRBV9 to TRBJ2-1; 12 bases fit TRBD2. This CDR3 spans 15 amino acids. V gave up 3 bases and J gave up 5 bases; unmatched junction bases: 3. Germline CDR1 and CDR2: SGDLS and YYNGEE. CDR3 DNA sequence: TGTGCCAGCAGCGCGCTAGCGGGGGGGAACAATGAGCAGTTCTTC. Amino acids: CASSALAGGNNEQFF.

This clone was recorded once. The chain links TRBV7-9 to TRBJ1-1, with no clear D. In germline, CDR1 is SEHNR, CDR2 FQNEAQ (reference sequence). This CDR3 is 12 amino acids long. Trimming removed 2 bases from V and 6 bases from J, with 7 bases in between. The CDR3 here is CASSLIEAEAFF. The CDR3 nucleotides are TGTGCCAGCAGCTTAATTGAGGCTGAAGCTTTCTTT.

The chain links TRBV6-1 to TRBJ1-4; the match to TRBD1 covers 9 bases. Germline trimming cut 6 bases from V and 7 bases from J; bases unmatched to any gene: 6. The CDR3 is 14 amino acids. CDR1 and CDR2 (germline): MNHNS, SASEGT. CDR3 coding DNA: TGTGCCAGCAGCGAGGACAGGGGCGGTGAAAAACTGTTTTTT. The encoded protein is CASSEDRGGEKLFF.

This clone has just one count. Additional DNA sequences in this sample encode the identical CDR3. The chain recombines TRBV27 with TRBJ2-7, with 10 bases aligning to TRBD1. The CDR3 is 14 amino acids. The ends lost 5 bases at V and 3 bases at J; junction bases unmatched: 4. CDR1 and CDR2 (germline): MNHEY, SMNVEV (reference sequence). The CDR3: CASSAGTGDYEQYF. The CDR3 DNA sequence: TGTGCCAGCAGTGCCGGGACAGGGGACTACGAGCAGTACTTC.

This clone was seen a single time. V is TRBV6-5 and J is TRBJ1-3; TRBD1 agrees at 7 bases. CDR3 length equals 14 residues. V shed 6 bases and J 5 bases; nucleotides not matched to a gene: 7. In germline, CDR1 is MNHEY, CDR2 SVGAGI. The chain's CDR3 is CASRRQGDRNTIYF. The CDR3, as DNA: TGTGCCAGCAGACGACAGGGCGATCGAAACACCATATATTTT.

DNA for the CDR3: TGTGCCTGGAGTATTCGGGAAAAACTGTTTTTT. Translating gives CAWSIREKLFF. The V call is TRBV30, the J call TRBJ1-4; no reliable D call. In germline, CDR1 is GTSNPN, CDR2 SVGIG (reference sequence). This CDR3 is 11 amino acids long. The germline V and J ends were trimmed by 2 bases and 8 bases, with 6 bases remaining between them.

This clone came up once. The chain recombines TRBV5-6 with TRBJ2-5; tentatively, D is TRBD1 (5 bases). Matching the DNA end better, TRBJ2-7 makes the J call doubtful. Germline lookup yields CDR1 SGHDT and CDR2 YYEEEE. CDR3 size: 16 residues. The CDR3 protein is CASSYRQHASTYEQYF. The CDR3 bases are TGTGCCAGCAGCTACCGACAGCACGCTTCTACCTACGAGCAGTACTTC.

The chain is built from TRBV5-1 and TRBJ1-1; D might be TRBD1 (5 bases). This CDR3 comprises 14 residues. Germline CDR1 reads SGHRS; CDR2 reads YFSETQ. Trimming pared 1 base from V and 5 bases from J, leaving 12 bases between. Here the CDR3 DNA reads TGCGCCAGCAGCTTGTGGGGGGTGGGGACTGAAGCTTTCTTT. Amino acids: CASSLWGVGTEAFF.

The rearrangement links TRBV4-1 to TRBJ1-1, with D perhaps TRBD1 (5 bases). The V end was cut by 0 bases, the J end by 1 base, with 12 bases between. The CDR3 runs 16 residues. Germline V lookup: CDR1 MGHRA, CDR2 YSYEKL. The CDR3 nucleotides read TGCGCCAGCAGCCAAGAATCCCGCGACAGGAACACTGAAGCTTTCTTT. Residues: CASSQESRDRNTEAFF.

The CDR3 loop reads CASSNLFSYEQYF. CDR3 coding DNA: TGTGCCAGTAGTAACCTATTTTCCTACGAGCAGTACTTC. The chain combines TRBV19 with TRBJ2-7, with unresolved D. The germline V and J ends were trimmed by 4 bases and 1 base, with 8 bases remaining between them. The CDR3 totals 13 residues. Germline loops: CDR1 LNHDA, CDR2 SQIVND (reference sequence).

The J gene is TRBJ2-3, the V gene TRBV6-1; TRBD2 matches at 8 bases. The germline V gene encodes CDR1 MNHNS and CDR2 SASEGT. The V segment lost 7 bases and the J segment 2 bases; nucleotides outside the gene matches: 8. The CDR3 has 15 amino acids. The CDR3 region has the DNA TGTGCCAGCACCTCGGCACTAGCGGTCACAGATACGCAGTATTTT. It yields the protein CASTSALAVTDTQYF.

The V call is TRBV5-1, the J call TRBJ2-7, with 8 bases matching TRBD1. Trimming cost V 0 bases and J 6 bases; bases outside gene matches: 8. This CDR3 spans 15 amino acids. In germline, CDR1 is SGHRS, CDR2 YFSETQ. The CDR3 here is CASSLALQGESEQYF. CDR3 nucleotide sequence: TGCGCCAGCAGCTTGGCTCTACAGGGGGAATCCGAGCAGTACTTC.

CDR3 in amino acids: CASSWTGVQPQHF. The CDR3 DNA follows: TGTGCCAGCAGCTGGACAGGGGTTCAGCCCCAGCATTTT. The chain uses TRBV7-2 and TRBJ1-5, with 9 bases lining up with TRBD1. The germline V gene has CDR1 SGHTA and CDR2 FQGNSA. The CDR3 length is 13 residues. With 4 bases clipped from V and 6 bases from J, the junction kept 1 base outside the gene matches.

The chain combines TRBV5-1 with TRBJ2-7; TRBD1 matches at 7 bases. From germline, CDR1 is SGHRS and CDR2 YFSETQ. The V and J ends lost 4 bases and 4 bases, in that order; junction bases with no gene match: 8. The CDR3 has 14 residues. In nucleotides, the CDR3 is TGCGCCAGCAGCCGCATATCGACAGGGTACGAGCAGTACTTC. This codes for CASSRISTGYEQYF.

The chain has TRBV2 and TRBJ2-5; 7 nucleotides align to TRBD1. Germline CDR1 SNHLY, CDR2 FYNNEI. This CDR3 is built from 14 residues. This CDR3 reads CGSGAGGLQETQYF. The CDR3 DNA sequence: TGTGGGTCCGGGGCAGGGGGTCTCCAAGAGACCCAGTACTTC.

This clone was seen more than once but under ten times. V gene TRBV5-1 combines with J gene TRBJ2-7; 9 nucleotides align to TRBD1. The CDR3 contains 14 residues. After removal of 4 bases from V and 2 bases from J, the junction contained 4 bases not matched to a gene. Germline V gene lookup returns CDR1 SGHRS and CDR2 YFSETQ. The CDR3 here is CASSQGQGTYEQYF. The CDR3, as DNA: TGCGCCAGCAGCCAGGGACAGGGTACCTACGAGCAGTACTTC.

CDR3 nucleotides: TGTGCCAGTACCCTCGACAGGGGGCTTCATCAGCCCCAGCATTTT. The encoded protein is CASTLDRGLHQPQHF. The chain combines TRBV19 with TRBJ1-5; TRBD1 matches 10 bases. The CDR3 consists of 15 residues. V was pared by 7 bases and J by 5 bases, with 8 bases of the junction left unmatched. Germline CDR1 reads LNHDA; CDR2 reads SQIVND (reference sequence).

The genes are TRBV6-1 and TRBJ1-6; D unclear. The CDR3 sequence is 15 residues long. Per the germline V gene, CDR1 is MNHNS and CDR2 is SASEGT. The germline V and J ends were trimmed by 2 bases and 7 bases, with 12 bases remaining between them. The CDR3 loop is CASSERIQVNSPLHF. The DNA for the CDR3 is TGTGCCAGCAGTGAAAGGATCCAGGTGAATTCACCCCTCCACTTT.

This clone occurred a few times. This chain joins TRBV25-1 and TRBJ2-3; D gene unclear. Germline assignment: CDR1 MGHDK and CDR2 SYGVNS. Trimming took 4 bases from V and 4 from J, leaving 12 bases between them. The CDR3 extends over 14 amino acids. The CDR3 DNA reads as TGTGCCAGCAGTGGACTCGAACGATCAGATACGCAGTATTTT. It is translated as CASSGLERSDTQYF.

The chain recombines TRBV27 with TRBJ1-1; 10 bases align to TRBD1. The V gene end was trimmed by 2 bases and the J gene end by 10 bases; junction bases not matched to a gene: 13. CDR3 size: 16 residues. Germline V gene lookup returns CDR1 MNHEY and CDR2 SMNVEV (reference sequence). This CDR3 reads CASSLSWDRGLSRAFF. DNA for the CDR3: TGTGCCAGCAGTTTAAGTTGGGACAGGGGTTTAAGTAGAGCTTTCTTT.